This TCR beta chain emerged from a study of vaccination effects on CD4 cells after COVID-19. Investigators separated out CD4+ T cells once around nine days of culture had passed. The person was diagnosed with PCR-confirmed SARS-CoV-2 infection between March and December 2020. It was two doses of either the BNT162b2 or mRNA-1273 vaccine that participants received. Half the medium was replaced with IL-2 medium on days 3 and 7. This clone turned up a few times. Its specificity is not known. Germline-derived CDR1 and CDR2 are SGHTA and FQGNSA. The CDR3 consists of 16 residues. The V and J ends lost 5 bases and 3 bases respectively, with 20 bases between them. TCRdb's copy holds only in-frame clones and misses some; the assay was immunoSEQ multiplex PCR. The profile shows about 34,000 clones, around 72% of them singletons.

This chain links TRBV7-2 with TRBJ2-7, with D hard to call. The source of this sequence is a human donor who had a prior SARS-CoV-2 infection. The sample in question was CD4+ T cells from PBMCs cultured without peptide, obtained after COVID-19 vaccination. CDR3 residues: CASSPGLTKVGYEQYF. CDR3 DNA: TGTGCCAGCAGCCCGGGTTTAACGAAAGTCGGCTACGAGCAGTACTTC.